The clone carrying this T cell receptor beta chain was observed a single time. The data are from a study of immune evolution from preneoplasia to lung adenocarcinoma. This CDR3 has 15 amino acids. V lost 5 bases to trimming and J lost 6 bases, with 16 bases between them. Germline CDR1 SEHNR, CDR2 FQNEAQ (reference sequence). Repertoires were generated with immunoSEQ multiplex PCR, while TCRdb's copy carries only in-frame clones and drops some. This table has about 1,800 clones, 70% to 85% appearing once. This TCR was recovered from a person aged 50-59 years with lung adenocarcinoma. The source material was FFPE invasive lung adenocarcinoma tissue. J is TRBJ1-4 and V is TRBV7-9; a weak D match, TRBD1 (6 bases). The CDR3 DNA is TGTGCCAGCAGCAGGGGGACTATTGAGTATGAAAAACTGTTTTTT. This sequence encodes CASSRGTIEYEKLFF.